This T cell receptor (beta chain) was retrieved from a study of blood T cell repertoires in COVID-19. Study information: Sample material is recorded as cDNA or gDNA derived from T cells, B-cell-depleted T cells, or PBMCs.

This clone was observed a single time. The germline gives CDR1 SGHDT, CDR2 YYEEEE. V was clipped by 5 bases and J by 3 bases; unmatched bases: 5. The CDR3 runs 15 residues. Only in-frame clones appear in the TCRdb table, and some are missing; sequencing was by immunoSEQ multiplex PCR. The sample consists of around 260,000 clones, approximately 89% of them appearing once. The chain couples TRBV5-6 to TRBJ2-2; 9 bases agree with TRBD2. The specimen was peripheral blood. The sequence was obtained from a woman aged 45 to 65 with acute or convalescent COVID-19. The CDR3 is CASRGTSRYTGELFF. The CDR3 region has the DNA TGTGCCAGCAGGGGGACTAGCAGGTACACCGGGGAGCTGTTTTTT.